Below are 12 T cell receptor beta chains sequenced from a single sample in a study of blood T cell repertoires in COVID-19. The assay was immunoSEQ multiplex PCR, and TCRdb's table has in-frame clones only and misses some. The table lists about 180,000 clones, approximately 86% of them singletons. The sequenced sample consisted of peripheral blood. The receptors were sampled from a man in his fifties with active or convalescent COVID-19.

This chain joins TRBV7-3 and TRBJ2-3; TRBD1 might be the D (6 bases). In germline, CDR1 is SGHTA, CDR2 FQGTGA. Trimming took off 4 bases at V and 1 base at J, with 12 bases between the two ends. The length of the CDR3 is 15 residues. In DNA form, the CDR3 reads TGTGCCAGCAGCTCCCAGGGGCGAGGCACAGATACGCAGTATTTT. Amino acid sequence: CASSSQGRGTDTQYF.

The chain uses TRBV9 and TRBJ1-5; D perhaps matches TRBD1 (5 bases). Germline CDR1 and CDR2: SGDLS and YYNGEE. This CDR3 is 15 amino acids long. Trimming removed 0 bases at V and 7 bases at J, with 14 bases between. CDR3 nucleotides: TGTGCCAGCAGCGTAGGGGCGGGGGAAGGACAGCCCCAGCATTTT. This gives the protein CASSVGAGEGQPQHF.

The DNA for the CDR3 is TGTGCCTGGAGCGGGGGGGTTGATACGCAGTATTTT. This sequence encodes CAWSGGVDTQYF. The V call is TRBV30, the J call TRBJ2-3; 8 bases are shared with TRBD2. Germline CDR1 GTSNPN, CDR2 SVGIG (reference sequence). The CDR3 loop spans 12 amino acids. J lost 6 bases, V lost 3 bases, and 2 bases had no gene match.

The J gene is TRBJ2-7, the V gene TRBV5-1, with D uncertain. The germline V and J ends were trimmed by 0 bases and 3 bases, with 10 bases remaining between them. Germline-derived CDR1 and CDR2 are SGHRS and YFSETQ. The CDR3 has 14 residues. CDR3 residues: CASSLGVEIYEQYF. Written as DNA, the CDR3 is TGCGCCAGCAGCTTGGGGGTGGAGATCTACGAGCAGTACTTC.

This clone came up once. The chain recombines TRBV10-1 with TRBJ2-7; 8 bases agree with TRBD2. Trimming cost V 2 bases and J 5 bases; bases outside gene matches: 5. Germline V gene data show CDR1 as WNHNN and CDR2 as SYGVQD (reference sequence). This CDR3 comprises 14 residues. DNA for the CDR3: TGCGCCAGCAGTGAGACTAGCGGAGGCAACGAGCAGTACTTC. Its protein product is CASSETSGGNEQYF.

This clone was observed a single time. This chain connects TRBV7-3 to TRBJ2-5; 14 bases fit TRBD2. V dropped 5 bases and J dropped 5; count of bases not matched to a gene: 10. Germline V gene lookup returns CDR1 SGHTA and CDR2 FQGTGA. The CDR3 totals 17 residues. CDR3: CASSLTLGLAGGETQYF. CDR3 coding DNA: TGTGCCAGCAGCCTTACCCTCGGACTAGCGGGGGGCGAGACCCAGTACTTC.

This sequence joins TRBV21-1 and TRBJ2-1; the table names TRBD2, a call not compared with the DNA. TRBV21-1 is given as a pseudogene. CDR3 length: 16 amino acids. The CDR3 DNA sequence: TGTGCCAGCAGCATCGGGGATCGGAGCTCCTACAATGAGCAGTTCTTC. It encodes CASSIGDRSSYNEQFF.

The genes are TRBV7-2 and TRBJ1-1; no definite D call. Germline V lookup: CDR1 SGHTA, CDR2 FQGNSA. The CDR3 runs 16 residues. Trimming removed 5 bases at V and 0 bases at J, with 16 bases between. The CDR3 DNA follows: TGTGCCAGCAGCGACCCTACACAGAAGTTGAACACTGAAGCTTTCTTT. Translated, it gives CASSDPTQKLNTEAFF.

The CDR3: CASSPPVGTSSYEQYF. CDR3 bases: TGTGCCAGCTCACCACCGGTCGGGACTAGCTCCTACGAGCAGTACTTC. The rearrangement joins TRBV18 to TRBJ2-7, with 8 bases matching TRBD2. This CDR3 has 16 residues. Germline CDR1 reads KGHSH; CDR2 reads LQKENI. Trimming removed 0 bases from V and 0 bases from J; junction bases left unmatched: 4. Complete variable domain (other parts from reference TRBV18 and TRBJ2-7): NAGVMQNPRHLVRRRGQEARLRCSPMKGHSHVYWYRQLPEEGLKFMVYLQKENIIDESGMPKERFSAEFPKEGPSILRIQQVVRGDSAAYFCASSPPVGTSSYEQYFGPGTRLTVT.

This sequence joins TRBV19 and TRBJ2-1; no definite D call. The V gene lost 5 bases and the J gene lost 0 bases, with 11 bases spanning the gap. CDR1 and CDR2 (germline): LNHDA, SQIVND (reference sequence). The CDR3 loop spans 15 amino acids. CDR3 amino acids: CASSLPYGSYNEQFF. For the CDR3, the DNA is TGTGCCAGTAGTCTACCGTACGGCTCCTACAATGAGCAGTTCTTC.

This clone is medium-sized in the sample. The genes are TRBV7-2 and TRBJ2-1, with 12 positions matching TRBD2. Germline V gene data show CDR1 as SGHTA and CDR2 as FQGNSA. Germline trimming cut 5 bases from V and 5 bases from J; bases unmatched to any gene: 7. The CDR3 is 16 residues long. CDR3 nucleotides: TGTGCCAGCAGCGATCGGACTAGCGGGACCCACAATGAGCAGTTCTTC. Residues: CASSDRTSGTHNEQFF.

The rearrangement joins TRBV4-1 to TRBJ1-4; 9 bases match TRBD1. The CDR3 covers 14 residues. With V trimmed by 7 bases and J by 6 bases, 6 bases remained unmatched. Germline V CDR1 and CDR2: MGHRA, YSYEKL. CDR3 sequence (DNA): TGCGCCAGCAAACAGAGACAGGGGGATGAAAAACTGTTTTTT. Protein: CASKQRQGDEKLFF.